This TCR beta chain came from a study of cytomegalovirus exposure and HLA in healthy donors. For the study at large: Earlier results showed 90 million to 120 million unique TCR beta sequences derived from 150 million to 200 million T cells.

This clone was seen more than once but under ten times. Its matching antigen is unknown. The study, taken as a whole, reports: An apparent linkage of common viral pathogens to several of the most significant clusters emerged in a later analysis.

The CDR3 extends over 14 amino acids. V was clipped by 1 base and J by 6 bases, with 13 bases between them. The germline V gene encodes CDR1 MGHRA and CDR2 YSYEKL. PCR primers comprised 60 Vbeta and 13 Jbeta primers. TCRdb's copy holds only in-frame clones and misses some; the assay was immunoSEQ multiplex PCR. The data contain under 130,000 clones, less than 85% of them seen just once; the ten biggest clones take up 7.5% to 9%. As for the donors, each was a healthy bone marrow donor. The sample consisted of PBMCs. The TCR sequence derives from a man between 40 and 49 years old in good health and CMV-seropositive. V is TRBV4-1 and J is TRBJ2-7; possible D gene TRBD1, 7 bases. The CDR3 bases are TGCGCCAGCAGCCAAGCAGGGGGAGGTCTCGAGCAGTACTTC. It encodes CASSQAGGGLEQYF.